Below, 8 T cell receptor beta chains from the same sample are listed, as sequenced in a study of PD-1 blockade in classical Hodgkin lymphoma. TCRdb's copy holds only in-frame clones and misses some; the assay was immunoSEQ multiplex PCR. The sample contains roughly 35,000 clones, 70% to 90% of which appear only once. Relapses following autologous stem cell transplantation were seen in all patients, with brentuximab vedotin exposure varying. Sequencing was performed on peripheral blood mononuclear cells (PBMCs), taken before the second cycle of nivolumab. Receptors originate from a human donor with classical Hodgkin lymphoma.

CDR3 sequence (DNA): TGTGCCAGCAGCTTAGACCCCCCCCTAGCGGGGAAAGAGACCCAGTACTTC. Translating gives CASSLDPPLAGKETQYF. The chain has TRBV7-2 and TRBJ2-5; TRBD2 matches 9 bases. V gave up 1 base and J gave up 3 bases; unmatched junction bases: 9. From germline, CDR1 is SGHTA and CDR2 FQGNSA. This CDR3 spans 17 amino acids.

V is TRBV11-2 and J is TRBJ1-3, with 7 bases aligning to TRBD1. The CDR3 contains 14 residues. Per germline, CDR1 SGHAT and CDR2 FQNNGV. V trimming: 1 base; J trimming: 6 bases; junction bases outside the gene matches: 3. The CDR3 reads CASSLAGGENTIYF. Here the CDR3 DNA reads TGTGCCAGCAGCTTAGCAGGGGGGGAAAACACCATATATTTT.

This clone has a single count. V is TRBV9 and J is TRBJ1-1, with 9 bases aligning to TRBD1. Germline CDR1 reads SGDLS; CDR2 reads YYNGEE. The V and J ends lost 0 bases and 7 bases, in that order; junction bases with no gene match: 4. CDR3 length: 14 residues. CDR3 residues: CASSVGDRVNEAFF. In DNA form, the CDR3 reads TGTGCCAGCAGCGTAGGGGACAGGGTAAATGAAGCTTTCTTT. Drawing the rest from reference TRBV9 and TRBJ1-1, the complete variable domain is DSGVTQTPKHLITATGQRVTLRCSPRSGDLSVYWYQQSLDQGLQFLIQYYNGEERAKGNILERFSAQQFPDLHSELNLSSLELGDSALYFCASSVGDRVNEAFFGQGTRLTVV.

The V gene is TRBV7-8, the J gene TRBJ2-1; D tentatively reads TRBD1 or TRBD2 (6 bases each). Germline assignment: CDR1 SGHVS and CDR2 FQNEAQ. V was trimmed by 1 base and J by 7 bases, leaving 14 bases between them. The CDR3 has 15 residues. The CDR3 protein is CASSLELQGGNEQFF. CDR3 sequence (DNA): TGTGCCAGCAGCTTAGAGTTACAGGGAGGAAATGAGCAGTTCTTC.

The V gene is TRBV7-8, the J gene TRBJ1-1, with D tentatively TRBD1 (6 bases). The CDR3 has 16 residues. Germline values: CDR1 SGHVS, CDR2 FQNEAQ. V lost 5 bases, J lost 5 bases, and 21 bases lay in between. CDR3 in amino acids: CASSPRGGLVRTEAFF. CDR3 nucleotides: TGTGCCAGCAGCCCCCGAGGGGGTCTTGTTAGGACTGAAGCTTTCTTT.

V gene TRBV4-1 combines with J gene TRBJ2-7; 9 positions match TRBD1. The V gene's germline CDR1 is MGHRA and CDR2 YSYEKL. The CDR3 covers 17 residues. J was trimmed by 5 bases and V by 2 bases; bases with no gene match: 13. This CDR3 reads CASSQTLLDRGLDEQYF. Written as DNA, the CDR3 is TGCGCCAGCAGCCAAACGCTCCTGGACAGGGGTCTCGACGAGCAGTACTTC.

This clone was picked up one time. The chain combines TRBV7-9 with TRBJ2-7; possible D gene TRBD1, 6 bases. The germline CDR1 and CDR2 sequences are SEHNR and FQNEAQ (reference sequence). The V gene lost 5 bases and the J gene lost 2 bases, with 13 bases spanning the gap. The length of the CDR3 is 14 residues. The CDR3 loop is CASSAARQAYEQYF. The CDR3 bases are TGTGCCAGCAGCGCAGCTAGACAGGCCTACGAGCAGTACTTC.

The rearrangement links TRBV5-5 to TRBJ1-5; D is uncertain. Germline V gene data show CDR1 as SGHKS and CDR2 as YYEKEE (reference sequence). The CDR3 runs to 16 residues. V dropped 4 bases and J dropped 3 bases, with 17 bases sitting between them. CDR3 amino acids: CASSLKRQDFNQPQHF. The DNA of the CDR3 is TGTGCCAGCAGCCTGAAGAGGCAGGACTTCAATCAGCCCCAGCATTTT.